The T cell receptor (beta chain) described here comes from a study of blood T cell repertoires in COVID-19. A Seattle source enrolled patients during active infection and followed them longitudinally. Original processing notes: Reference gene primer amplification gave estimated nucleated cell counts. The assay was immunoSEQ multiplex PCR, and TCRdb's table has in-frame clones only and misses some. V, J and clone size are those of that table, while D and trimming were read from the DNA. The table shows approximately 300,000 clones, with 85% to 90% occurring only once. The CDR3 spans 18 residues. Per the germline V gene, CDR1 is SGHAT and CDR2 is FQNNGV. The junction had 10 bases not matched to a gene; V was cut back by 0 bases and J by 2 bases.

The sequence was collected from a woman in her twenties or thirties with COVID-19, enrolled during active disease. Sequences were obtained from peripheral blood. This chain uses TRBV11-2 with TRBJ2-3; 8 bases map to TRBD2. This chain's CDR3 is CASSLDQAGSGVTDTQYF. In DNA form, the CDR3 reads TGTGCCAGCAGCTTAGATCAGGCTGGTAGCGGGGTCACAGATACGCAGTATTTT.